This passage covers 9 T cell receptor beta chains from one sample sequenced in a study of shared clonotypes between healthy human individuals. Profiled with immunoSEQ multiplex PCR; TCRdb holds only in-frame clones, not every one. The sample holds about 1.4 million clones, around 97% seen once. The sample was naive CD4+ T cells sorted from blood. Regarding subset: CD45RA+ positively selected. Receptor source: a young man in good health.

The rearrangement joins TRBV5-4 to TRBJ2-7, with 7 positions matching TRBD1. The germline V gene has CDR1 SGHNT and CDR2 YYREEE (reference sequence). Trimming took 0 bases from V and 4 from J; bases not matched to a gene: 7. This CDR3 comprises 15 residues. This chain's CDR3 is CASSLGGGELYEQYF. In DNA form, the CDR3 reads TGTGCCAGCAGCTTGGGAGGGGGCGAACTTTACGAGCAGTACTTC.

The sample holds one count of this clone. This sequence joins TRBV25-1 and TRBJ2-7; D gene uncertain. The CDR3 has 14 amino acids. The germline CDR1 and CDR2 sequences are MGHDK and SYGVNS. V was clipped by 4 bases and J by 3 bases, with 13 bases between them. The CDR3 reads CASSGQATGYEQYF. In DNA form, the CDR3 reads TGTGCCAGCAGTGGGCAAGCTACGGGCTACGAGCAGTACTTC.

V and J are TRBV5-1 and TRBJ2-1; D is unresolved. Trimming took 5 bases from V and 0 from J, leaving 12 bases between them. This CDR3 has 15 amino acids. Germline V CDR1 and CDR2: SGHRS, YFSETQ. CDR3 nucleotides: TGCGCCAGCAGGCCGACCTTGAGCTCCTACAATGAGCAGTTCTTC. Translated: CASRPTLSSYNEQFF.

The chain has TRBV2 and TRBJ2-7; no clear D gene. The germline V gene encodes CDR1 SNHLY and CDR2 FYNNEI. The V and J ends lost 6 bases and 9 bases respectively, with 21 bases between them. The CDR3 contains 14 residues. CDR3 nucleotide sequence: TGTGCCAGCAGGAACCCCTTCCGGGCGTTGGGGCAGTACTTC. Amino acids: CASRNPFRALGQYF.

This sequence joins TRBV28 and TRBJ2-2; D uncertain. This CDR3 comprises 13 residues. The V end was cut by 3 bases, the J end by 8 bases, with 10 bases between. From germline, CDR1 is MDHEN and CDR2 SYDVKM. Written as DNA, the CDR3 is TGTGCCAGCAGTTTTCTGGCGGAAGGGGAGCTGTTTTTT. Protein: CASSFLAEGELFF. Supplemented by reference TRBV28 and TRBJ2-2, the full variable domain reads DVKVTQSSRYLVKRTGEKVFLECVQDMDHENMFWYRQDPGLGLRLIYFSYDVKMKEKGDIPEGYSVSREKKERFSLILESASTNQTSMYLCASSFLAEGELFFGEGSRLTVL.

The chain employs TRBV6-1 and TRBJ2-2; TRBD1 is a possible D gene (5 bases). Germline V gene data show CDR1 as MNHNS and CDR2 as SASEGT. Trimming took 6 bases from V and 0 from J, leaving 8 bases between them. The CDR3 has 14 residues. DNA for the CDR3: TGTGCCAGCAGGACAGAGACGAACACCGGGGAGCTGTTTTTT. Amino acids: CASRTETNTGELFF.

In nucleotides, the CDR3 is TGTGCCAGCAGTCCAATAGCGGGAGGGCAGTATTTT. It is translated as CASSPIAGGQYF. V is TRBV7-9 and J is TRBJ2-3; TRBD2 matches at 10 bases. Germline lookup yields CDR1 SEHNR and CDR2 FQNEAQ (reference sequence). The CDR3 is 12 amino acids. V lost 6 bases, J lost 11 bases, and 5 bases stayed unmatched.

CDR3 nucleotide sequence: TGTGCCAGCAGCCTACGACCCCCGGGGGGACTAGCGCAAGCCTACGAGCAGTACTTC. Translation gives CASSLRPPGGLAQAYEQYF. The genes are TRBV7-3 and TRBJ2-7, with 10 bases aligning to TRBD2. The CDR3 extends over 19 amino acids. Losses at the gene ends were 5 bases for V and 2 bases for J; bases not matched to a gene: 18. The germline V gene has CDR1 SGHTA and CDR2 FQGTGA. The variable domain in full, with the rest retrieved from reference TRBV7-3 and TRBJ2-7, is GAGVSQTPSNKVTEKGKYVELRCDPISGHTALYWYRQSLGQGPEFLIYFQGTGAADDSGLPNDRFFAVRPEGSVSTLKIQRTERGDSAVYLCASSLRPPGGLAQAYEQYFGPGTRLTVT.

This clone was observed a handful of times. The chain has TRBV20-1 and TRBJ1-1, with a weak D call TRBD1 (5 bases). The CDR3 runs to 11 residues. Germline V gene lookup returns CDR1 DFQATT and CDR2 SNEGSKA (reference sequence). The V and J ends lost 5 bases and 10 bases respectively, with 14 bases between them. The DNA for the CDR3 is TGCAGTGCTGCCTCAGGGTCTCGAGCTTTCTTT. Translating gives CSAASGSRAFF.